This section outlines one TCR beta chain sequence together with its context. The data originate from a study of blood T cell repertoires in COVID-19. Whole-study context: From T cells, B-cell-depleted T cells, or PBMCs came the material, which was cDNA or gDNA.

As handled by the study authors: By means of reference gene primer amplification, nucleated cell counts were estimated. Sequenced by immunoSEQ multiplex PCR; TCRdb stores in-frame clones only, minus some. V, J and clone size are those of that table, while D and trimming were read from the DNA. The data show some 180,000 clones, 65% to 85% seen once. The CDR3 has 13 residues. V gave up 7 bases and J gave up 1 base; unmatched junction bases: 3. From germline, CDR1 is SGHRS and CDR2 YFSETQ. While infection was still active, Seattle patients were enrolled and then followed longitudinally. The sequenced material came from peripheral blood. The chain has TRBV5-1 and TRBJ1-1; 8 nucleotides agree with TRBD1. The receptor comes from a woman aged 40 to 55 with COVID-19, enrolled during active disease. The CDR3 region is CASGQGGNTEAFF. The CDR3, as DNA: TGCGCCAGCGGACAGGGAGGGAACACTGAAGCTTTCTTT.